Reported below is one T cell receptor beta chain. Its antigen is as yet unknown. Germline trimming cut 1 base from V and 7 bases from J; bases unmatched to any gene: 6. Germline assignment: CDR1 MGHRA and CDR2 YSYEKL. This CDR3 is built from 15 residues. By quantitative 5'-RACE with molecular barcodes, the TCR beta libraries were made. TCRdb passed the 5' RACE reads through MiXCR, listing each CDR3 protein once. Among some 200,000 distinct CDR3 sequences listed, 10% to 15% were seen once. The data were taken from a study of CD8 T cells in ankylosing spondylitis. Regarding the study as a whole: A CD8+ phenotype characterized the disease-linked clones, which were relatively rare in peripheral blood.

The V and J genes are TRBV4-1 and TRBJ1-5; TRBD1 matches 8 bases. The sample was blood, either unsorted or a sorted T cell fraction (not recorded which). This TCR derives from a male donor with ankylosing spondylitis or in good health (not recorded which). The CDR3 DNA sequence: TGCGCCAGCAGCCAAGCTTCCACAGGGGGACAGCCCCAGCATTTT. Residues: CASSQASTGGQPQHF.